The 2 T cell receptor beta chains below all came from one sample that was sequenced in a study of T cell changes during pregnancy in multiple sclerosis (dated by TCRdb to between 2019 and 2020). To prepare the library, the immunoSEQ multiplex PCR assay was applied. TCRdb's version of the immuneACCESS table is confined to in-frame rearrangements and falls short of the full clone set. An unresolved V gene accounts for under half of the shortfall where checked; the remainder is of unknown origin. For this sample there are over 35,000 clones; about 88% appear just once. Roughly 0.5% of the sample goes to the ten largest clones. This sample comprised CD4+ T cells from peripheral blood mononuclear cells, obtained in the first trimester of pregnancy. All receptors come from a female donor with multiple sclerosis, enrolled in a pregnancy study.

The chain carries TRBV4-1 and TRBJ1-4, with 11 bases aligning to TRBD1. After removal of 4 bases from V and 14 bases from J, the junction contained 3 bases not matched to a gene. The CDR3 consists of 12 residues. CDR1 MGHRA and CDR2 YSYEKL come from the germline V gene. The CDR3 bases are TGCGCCAGCAGCCCGGACAGGGGGCTTCTGTTTTTT. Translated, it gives CASSPDRGLLFF.

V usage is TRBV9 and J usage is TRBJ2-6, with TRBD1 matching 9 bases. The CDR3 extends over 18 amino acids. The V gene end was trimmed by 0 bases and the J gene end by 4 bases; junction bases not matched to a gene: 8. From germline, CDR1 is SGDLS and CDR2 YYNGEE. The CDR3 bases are TGTGCCAGCAGCGTAGGAGTCGGACAGGGGTCCGGGGCCAACGTCCTGACTTTC. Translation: CASSVGVGQGSGANVLTF.